This T cell receptor (beta chain) came from a study of OX40 agonist ivuxolimab in advanced cancers. Notes on the research overall: Ivuxolimab was a fully human IgG2 agonistic monoclonal antibody targeting the costimulatory receptor OX40 (CD134). Among the roughly 50 dose-escalation patients, 19 had hepatocellular carcinoma, about 15 melanoma, 9 renal cell carcinoma and 9 head and neck cancer. Partial responses occurred in three dose-escalation patients, of whom one had hepatocellular carcinoma and two had cutaneous melanoma. The purpose of peripheral TCRbeta sequencing was to test whether ivuxolimab changed TCR sequence diversity and led to clonal T-cell expansion. Prior anti-PD-1, anti-PD-L1 or anti-CTLA-4 therapy was permitted, and approximately 40% of dose-escalation patients had received checkpoint inhibitors. Intravenous ivuxolimab was administered to patients every 2 weeks at six dose levels: 0.01, 0.1, 0.3, 1.5, 3 and 10 mg/kg. The dose-escalation cohort was 82.7% male with a mean age of roughly 60 years, ranging from roughly 20 to 80. The paper reports the monotherapy dose-escalation portion (N = 52 patients) of the phase I ivuxolimab trial. Study-level results and caveats: Low levels of normalized T-cell clonal expansion were also seen in some patients who did not respond. The antigen specificity of the clonally expanded peripheral T cells was not determined. Partial responders in the 0.1-3.0 mg/kg groups had among the lowest normalized peripheral clonal expansion, especially among CD8+ T cells. After ivuxolimab, CD8+ T cells had more expanded clones than CD4+ T cells on average. Clonal expansion of both CD4+ and CD8+ blood T cells was observed from baseline to week 6 at doses 0.1 to 3.0 mg/kg.

To sequence the TCRbeta CDR3 region, genomic DNA was isolated from the sorted cells. The immunoSEQ Assay was used for sequencing of TCRbeta CDR3 regions. Here the immuneACCESS table is served through TCRdb, limited to in-frame sequences with V and J called. Missing clones are a known gap in these copies; in checked studies unresolved V genes cover under half, and the rest lacks a known reason. The sample table contains 55,000 to 70,000 clones; only one count was recorded for about 83% of them. The ten largest clones represent approximately 4.5% of the sample. The trial excluded patients who had a history of autoimmune disease or who were on systemic immunosuppression. Peripheral blood for TCR sequencing was collected from all dose cohorts at baseline, on cycle 4 day 1, and on cycle 7 day 1. Samples came from an open-label, multicenter, first-in-human phase I dose-escalation trial of ivuxolimab. Adults with locally advanced or metastatic melanoma, renal cell carcinoma, hepatocellular carcinoma or head and neck squamous cell carcinoma were enrolled in the trial. CD4+ and CD8+ T cells were sorted separately from peripheral blood before TCR sequencing.

This clone was detected only once. What this receptor recognizes is not known. Qualities for individual bases were not recorded, and no much larger clone is one base off. The TCR comes from an adult with an advanced solid tumor such as melanoma, head and neck, liver or kidney cancer. The sample consisted of CD4+ or CD8+ T cells sorted from blood, taken in a trial of the OX40 agonist ivuxolimab.

The DNA sequence follows: TGCAGTGCTAGCGCCAGGGAGACCCAGTACTTC. The translation is CSASARETQYF. The V and J genes are TRBV20-1 and TRBJ2-5, with no confident D gene call. From the cysteine up to the phenylalanine, the CDR3 has a length of 11 residues. The DNA shown is the 33-base CDR3, in frame from base 1. The germline V gene (reference sequence) specifies DFQATT as CDR1 and SNEGSKA as CDR2. V loses 3 bases, J loses 5 bases, and the germline ends lie 7 bases apart.